The 18 T cell receptor beta chains below all came from one sample that was sequenced in a study of T cell clonality in common variable immunodeficiency. The assay was immunoSEQ multiplex PCR, and TCRdb's table has in-frame clones only and misses some. The sample was found to contain about 52,000 clones, and every one recurs. Material for sequencing was peripheral blood mononuclear cells. These receptors were obtained from a person aged 18-70 years in good health.

In this sample, this clone turned up many times. From the germline J gene comes the end of the CDR3, since the read stops 3 residues before it. This rearrangement joins TRBV5-1 to TRBJ2-1; 8 nucleotides line up with TRBD2. Germline V CDR1 and CDR2: SGHRS, YFSETQ. Germline trimming cut 0 bases from V and 9 bases from J; bases unmatched to any gene: 2. The CDR3 consists of 13 residues. The CDR3 loop reads CASSLALAGEQFF. CDR3 DNA (partial): TGCGCCAGCAGCTTGGCCCTAGCGGGTGAG.

This clone was seen many times. The CDR3 bases that were read are TGTGCCAGCGGTGAGGGGGCCAATTCACCC. Protein product: CASGEGANSP. In full, the CDR3 is CASGEGANSPLHF. The J gene is TRBJ1-6, the V gene TRBV6-2 or TRBV6-3; 7 bases agree with TRBD1. The CDR3 goes on 3 residues after the read ends, and that part is filled in from the germline J gene. CDR1 and CDR2 from the germline V gene are MNHEY and SVGEGT. The CDR3 is 13 amino acids. The J segment lost 7 bases and the V segment lost 8 bases, leaving 5 bases of the junction unmatched.

This clone was found many times. The read terminates 3 residues ahead of where the CDR3 ends, so the germline J gene completes it. The chain links TRBV5-4 to TRBJ2-1; 11 bases are shared with TRBD1. Germline lookup yields CDR1 SGHNT and CDR2 YYREEE (reference sequence). The junction had 2 bases not matched to a gene; V was cut back by 4 bases and J by 2 bases. The length of the CDR3 is 15 residues. The CDR3 here is CASSGGQGAYNEQFF. The part of the CDR3 DNA that was read is TGTGCCAGCAGCGGGGGACAGGGGGCCTACAATGAG.

In its sample, this clone was seen many times. The missing CDR3 end, 3 residues past where the read stops, is filled in from the germline J gene. The chain carries TRBV6-2 or TRBV6-3 and TRBJ1-1; TRBD1 aligns across 7 bases. This CDR3 contains 13 residues. CDR1 MNHEY and CDR2 SVGEGT come from the germline V gene. V shed 7 bases and J 1 base; nucleotides not matched to a gene: 3. The chain's CDR3 is CASTGTENTEAFF. CDR3 DNA, as far as it was read: TGTGCCAGCACCGGGACAGAGAACACTGAA.

This clone was seen many times. Read sequence stops 3 residues before the CDR3 end, and the germline J gene provides the missing end. J is TRBJ1-2 and V is TRBV13; a weak D match, TRBD1 (5 bases). The CDR3 has 15 residues. Trimming removed 1 base from V and 7 bases from J, with 16 bases in between. Germline lookup yields CDR1 PRHDT and CDR2 FYEKMQ (reference sequence). Partial CDR3 DNA: TGTGCCAGCAGCTTAGATGCAGGACAATTAAGTGGC. This encodes CASSLDAGQLSG. The whole CDR3 sequence is CASSLDAGQLSGYTF.

This clone has at least ten counts. The sequenced fragment ends 3 residues before the CDR3 boundary, so the rest is inferred from the germline J gene. This sequence joins TRBV2 and TRBJ1-1; 7 nucleotides align to TRBD1. The V and J ends lost 1 base and 5 bases, in that order; junction bases with no gene match: 7. The CDR3 covers 15 residues. Germline V gives CDR1 SNHLY, CDR2 FYNNEI. CDR3 loop: CASSEDPGGRTEAFF. Partial CDR3 DNA: TGTGCCAGCAGTGAAGATCCAGGGGGGAGGACTGAA.

About this clone itself: The read terminates 3 residues ahead of where the CDR3 ends, so the germline J gene completes it. The chain is built from TRBV29-1 and TRBJ2-7; D might be TRBD2 (6 bases). The germline gives CDR1 SQVTM, CDR2 ANQGSEA. The CDR3 spans 12 residues. The CDR3 sequence: CRGGPSSYEQYF. The DNA read from the CDR3 is TGCAGAGGAGGGCCATCGAGCTACGAG.

This clone was counted many times. Read data end 3 residues before the CDR3 end; the end is taken from the germline J gene. The chain recombines TRBV13 with TRBJ2-1, with a possible D match to TRBD2 (5 bases). V was trimmed by 3 bases and J by 8 bases, leaving 14 bases between them. In germline, CDR1 is PRHDT, CDR2 FYEKMQ (reference sequence). The CDR3 runs to 14 residues. CDR3 region: CASSFKGQDYEQFF. Partial CDR3 DNA: TGTGCCAGCAGCTTTAAAGGCCAGGACTATGAG.

This clone was observed at least ten times. Read sequence stops 3 residues before the CDR3 end, and the germline J gene provides the missing end. The rearrangement uses TRBV7-2 and TRBJ2-1; 9 bases align to TRBD2. Per the germline V gene, CDR1 is SGHTA and CDR2 is FQGNSA. V gave up 0 bases and J gave up 6 bases; unmatched junction bases: 6. The CDR3 runs to 16 residues. CDR3 DNA (partial): TGTGCCAGCAGCTTAGCTAGCGGGAGAGGTGGCAATGAG. Translated: CASSLASGRGGNE. The whole CDR3 sequence is CASSLASGRGGNEQFF.

In its sample, this clone was seen many times. The read terminates 3 residues before the CDR3 end, so the remaining end is supplied by the germline J gene. The chain links TRBV12-3 or TRBV12-4 to TRBJ2-7; TRBD1 might be the D (6 bases). CDR3 length: 18 amino acids. V lost 3 bases and J 0 bases, leaving 21 bases between the germline ends. Incomplete CDR3 DNA: TGTGCCAGCAGTTTCAGCTGGGGTCGGCAGGGGAGCTCCTACGAG. Its translation: CASSFSWGRQGSSYE. The full CDR3 protein is CASSFSWGRQGSSYEQYF.

This clone showed up just a few times. The CDR3 end falls 3 residues outside the read, so it is completed with the germline J gene. The V and J genes are TRBV18 and TRBJ2-7; D uncertain. The CDR3 is made up of 12 amino acids. The V end lost 4 bases, the J end lost 5 bases, and 9 bases lay between the germline ends. Germline V CDR1 and CDR2: KGHSH, LQKENI. CDR3: CASSRLMDEQYF. The CDR3 bases that were read are TGTGCCAGCTCACGCCTAATGGACGAG.

This clone was seen at least ten times. The sequence runs out 3 residues before the end of the CDR3; the remainder is reconstructed from the germline J gene. This chain connects TRBV12-3 or TRBV12-4 to TRBJ2-7; a possible D gene is TRBD2 (6 bases). Trimming removed 3 bases at V and 3 bases at J, with 12 bases between. This CDR3 has 14 residues. This CDR3 reads CASSFRGSLYEQYF. The sequenced part of the CDR3 DNA is TGTGCCAGCAGTTTCCGGGGGTCCCTCTACGAG.

In this sample, this clone turned up a few times. The read is 3 residues too short to cover the CDR3 end, so that end is filled in from the germline J gene. The J gene is TRBJ2-1, the V gene TRBV5-1, with a weak D call TRBD1 (5 bases). The germline V gene encodes CDR1 SGHRS and CDR2 YFSETQ. The V gene lost 4 bases and the J gene lost 8 bases, with 13 bases spanning the gap. The CDR3 spans 13 residues. The CDR3 bases that were read are TGCGCCAGCAGCCCAAGCAGGGAAGATGAG. This encodes CASSPSREDE. The CDR3, in full, reads CASSPSREDEQFF. Drawing the rest from reference TRBV5-1 and TRBJ2-1, the complete variable domain is KAGVTQTPRYLIKTRGQQVTLSCSPISGHRSVSWYQQTPGQGLQFLFEYFSETQRNKGNFPGRFSGRQFSNSRSEMNVSTLELGDSALYLCASSPSREDEQFFGPGTRLTVL.

On this clone itself: Coverage ceases 3 residues before the CDR3 finishes, and the germline J gene fills in the end. The V and J genes are TRBV7-8 and TRBJ1-3, with D hard to call. Trimming pared 1 base from V and 3 bases from J, leaving 10 bases between. The CDR3 is made up of 15 amino acids. Germline CDR1 reads SGHVS; CDR2 reads FQNEAQ. CDR3 residues: CASSLVSGGGNTIYF. The sequenced CDR3 bases are TGTGCCAGCAGCTTAGTCTCCGGCGGTGGAAACACC.

In the case of this clone: The read falls 3 residues short of the CDR3 end, and the missing part is taken from the germline J gene. J is TRBJ1-2 and V is TRBV6-2 or TRBV6-3; D is unclear. CDR3 length: 15 residues. The germline CDR1 and CDR2 sequences are MNHEY and SVGEGT. CDR3 amino acids: CASRPLAGNTDTYTF. CDR3 DNA (partial): TGTGCCAGCAGACCCCTAGCGGGAAACACAGATACC.

This clone was observed a few times. The CDR3 extends 3 residues past the end of the read, so its final part is completed from the germline J gene. The rearrangement links TRBV18 to TRBJ2-2; tentative D call: TRBD1 (6 bases). This CDR3 spans 14 amino acids. Germline V gene data show CDR1 as KGHSH and CDR2 as LQKENI. The CDR3 protein is CASHKGGSNEKLFF. The DNA read from the CDR3 is TGTGCCAGCCACAAAGGGGGTTCCAATGAAAAG.

This clone was detected many times. The read is 3 residues too short to cover the CDR3 end, so that end is filled in from the germline J gene. V and J are TRBV19 and TRBJ2-2, with 14 nucleotides matching TRBD2. The CDR3 totals 15 residues. Trimming cost V 4 bases and J 6 bases; bases outside gene matches: 1. Germline V gives CDR1 LNHDA, CDR2 SQIVND (reference sequence). CDR3 bases read: TGTGCCAGTAGTACGACTAGCGGGAGGGCCGGGGAG. This encodes CASSTTSGRAGE. The CDR3 reads in full as CASSTTSGRAGELFF.

This clone was observed many times. With the read ending 3 residues before the CDR3 end, the germline J gene is used to fill in that end. This rearrangement joins TRBV7-4 to TRBJ2-3; D uncertain. The CDR3 extends over 16 amino acids. V was pared by 3 bases and J by 0 bases, with 13 bases between. From germline, CDR1 is SGHVT and CDR2 SQSDAQ. Here the CDR3 reads CASSFSTKPSTDTQYF. The sequenced CDR3 bases are TGTGCCAGCAGCTTTTCAACTAAACCTAGCACAGATACG.